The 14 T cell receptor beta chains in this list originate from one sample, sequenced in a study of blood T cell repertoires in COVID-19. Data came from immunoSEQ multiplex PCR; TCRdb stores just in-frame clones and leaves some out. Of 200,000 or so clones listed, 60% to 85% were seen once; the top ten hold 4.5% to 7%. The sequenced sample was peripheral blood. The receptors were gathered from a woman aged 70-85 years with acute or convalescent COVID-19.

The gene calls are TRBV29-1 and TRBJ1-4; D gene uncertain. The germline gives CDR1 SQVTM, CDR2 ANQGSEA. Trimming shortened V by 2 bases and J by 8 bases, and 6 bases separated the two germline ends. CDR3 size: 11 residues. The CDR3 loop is CSVEKEEKLFF. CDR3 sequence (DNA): TGCAGCGTTGAAAAGGAGGAAAAACTGTTTTTT. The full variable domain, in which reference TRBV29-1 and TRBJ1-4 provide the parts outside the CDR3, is SAVISQKPSRDICQRGTSLTIQCQVDSQVTMMFWYRQQPGQSLTLIATANQGSEATYESGFVIDKFPISRPNLTFSTLTVSNMSPEDSSIYLCSVEKEEKLFFGSGTQLSVL.

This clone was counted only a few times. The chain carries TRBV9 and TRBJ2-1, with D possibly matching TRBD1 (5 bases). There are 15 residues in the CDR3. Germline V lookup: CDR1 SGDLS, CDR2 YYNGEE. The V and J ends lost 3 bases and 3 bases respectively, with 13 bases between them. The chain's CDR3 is CASSAVGQYYNEQFF. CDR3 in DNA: TGTGCCAGCAGCGCGGTCGGACAATACTACAATGAGCAGTTCTTC.

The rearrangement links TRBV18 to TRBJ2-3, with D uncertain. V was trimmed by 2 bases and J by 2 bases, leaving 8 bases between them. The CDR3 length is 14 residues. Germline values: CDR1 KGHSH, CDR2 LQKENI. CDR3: CASSPVADTDTQYF. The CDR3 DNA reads TGTGCCAGCTCACCAGTGGCTGACACAGATACGCAGTATTTT.

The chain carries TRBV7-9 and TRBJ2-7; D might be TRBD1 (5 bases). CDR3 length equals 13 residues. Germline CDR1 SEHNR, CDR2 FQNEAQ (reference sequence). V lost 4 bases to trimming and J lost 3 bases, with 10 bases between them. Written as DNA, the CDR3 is TGTGCCAGCAGCTCCAGGGTTGGCTACGAGCAGTACTTC. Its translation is CASSSRVGYEQYF.

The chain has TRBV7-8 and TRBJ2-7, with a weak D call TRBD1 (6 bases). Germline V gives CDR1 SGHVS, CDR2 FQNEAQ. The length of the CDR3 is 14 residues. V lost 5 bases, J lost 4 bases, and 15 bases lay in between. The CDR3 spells CASSQSTGKYEQYF. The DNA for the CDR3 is TGTGCCAGCAGCCAATCTACAGGGAAATACGAGCAGTACTTC. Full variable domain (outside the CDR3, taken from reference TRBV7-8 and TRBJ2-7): GAGVSQSPRYKVAKRGQDVALRCDPISGHVSLFWYQQALGQGPEFLTYFQNEAQLDKSGLPSDRFFAERPEGSVSTLKIQRTQQEDSAVYLCASSQSTGKYEQYFGPGTRLTVT.

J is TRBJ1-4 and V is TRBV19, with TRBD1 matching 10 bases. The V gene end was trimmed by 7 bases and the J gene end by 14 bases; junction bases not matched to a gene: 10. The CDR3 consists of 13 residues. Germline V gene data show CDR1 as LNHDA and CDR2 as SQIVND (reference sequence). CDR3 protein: CASTPGQGRLLFF. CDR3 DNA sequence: TGTGCCAGTACCCCGGGACAGGGGCGGTTGCTGTTTTTT.

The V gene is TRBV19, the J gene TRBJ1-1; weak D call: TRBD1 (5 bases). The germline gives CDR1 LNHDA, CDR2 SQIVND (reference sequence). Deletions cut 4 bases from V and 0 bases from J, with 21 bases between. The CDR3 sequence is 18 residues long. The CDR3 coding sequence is TGTGCCAGTAGTAATCTCACGCCACGACAGACCATGAACACTGAAGCTTTCTTT. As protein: CASSNLTPRQTMNTEAFF. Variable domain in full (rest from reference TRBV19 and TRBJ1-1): DGGITQSPKYLFRKEGQNVTLSCEQNLNHDAMYWYRQDPGQGLRLIYYSQIVNDFQKGDIAEGYSVSREKKESFPLTVTSAQKNPTAFYLCASSNLTPRQTMNTEAFFGQGTRLTVV.

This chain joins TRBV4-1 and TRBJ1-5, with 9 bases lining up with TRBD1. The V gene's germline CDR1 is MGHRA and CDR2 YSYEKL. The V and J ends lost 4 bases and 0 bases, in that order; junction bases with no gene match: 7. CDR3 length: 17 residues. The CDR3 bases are TGCGCCAGCAGCCCCGTTCCGGGACAGGGTAGCAATCAGCCCCAGCATTTT. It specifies CASSPVPGQGSNQPQHF.

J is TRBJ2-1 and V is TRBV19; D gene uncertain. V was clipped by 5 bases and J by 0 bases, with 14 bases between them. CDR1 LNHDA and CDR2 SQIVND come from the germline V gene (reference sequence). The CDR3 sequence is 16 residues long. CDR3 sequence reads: CASSPRVGLSYNEQFF. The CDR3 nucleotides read TGTGCCAGTAGTCCCCGTGTTGGGCTCTCCTACAATGAGCAGTTCTTC.

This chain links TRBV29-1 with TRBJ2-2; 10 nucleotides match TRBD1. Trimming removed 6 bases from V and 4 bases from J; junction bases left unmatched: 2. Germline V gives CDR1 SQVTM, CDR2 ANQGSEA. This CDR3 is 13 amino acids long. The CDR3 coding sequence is TGCAGCGTCCGGGACAGGGGCACCGGGGAGCTGTTTTTT. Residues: CSVRDRGTGELFF.

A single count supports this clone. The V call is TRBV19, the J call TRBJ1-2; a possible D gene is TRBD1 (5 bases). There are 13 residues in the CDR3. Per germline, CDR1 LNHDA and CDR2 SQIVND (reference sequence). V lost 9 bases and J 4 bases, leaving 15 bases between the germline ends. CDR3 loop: CASSTAGLYGYTF. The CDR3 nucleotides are TGTGCCAGCTCAACGGCGGGGCTCTATGGCTACACCTTC.

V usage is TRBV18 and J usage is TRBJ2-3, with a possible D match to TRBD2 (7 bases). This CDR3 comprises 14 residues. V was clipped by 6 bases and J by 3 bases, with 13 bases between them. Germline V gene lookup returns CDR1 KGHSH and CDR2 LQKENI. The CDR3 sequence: CASSPEGGTDTQYF. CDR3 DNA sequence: TGTGCCAGCTCTCCTGAGGGGGGGACAGATACGCAGTATTTT.

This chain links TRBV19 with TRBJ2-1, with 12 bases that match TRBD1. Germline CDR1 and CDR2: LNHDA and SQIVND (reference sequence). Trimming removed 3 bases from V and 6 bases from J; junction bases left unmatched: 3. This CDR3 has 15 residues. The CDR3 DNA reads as TGTGCCAGTAGTATCGGGGGACAGGGGGCCAATGAGCAGTTCTTC. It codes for CASSIGGQGANEQFF.

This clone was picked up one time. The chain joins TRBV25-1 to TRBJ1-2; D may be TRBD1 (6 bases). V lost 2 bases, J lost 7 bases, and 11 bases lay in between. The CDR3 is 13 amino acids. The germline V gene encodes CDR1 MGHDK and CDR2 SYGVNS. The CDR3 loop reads CASSETGYGGYTF. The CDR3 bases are TGTGCCAGCAGTGAAACAGGGTATGGTGGCTACACCTTC.